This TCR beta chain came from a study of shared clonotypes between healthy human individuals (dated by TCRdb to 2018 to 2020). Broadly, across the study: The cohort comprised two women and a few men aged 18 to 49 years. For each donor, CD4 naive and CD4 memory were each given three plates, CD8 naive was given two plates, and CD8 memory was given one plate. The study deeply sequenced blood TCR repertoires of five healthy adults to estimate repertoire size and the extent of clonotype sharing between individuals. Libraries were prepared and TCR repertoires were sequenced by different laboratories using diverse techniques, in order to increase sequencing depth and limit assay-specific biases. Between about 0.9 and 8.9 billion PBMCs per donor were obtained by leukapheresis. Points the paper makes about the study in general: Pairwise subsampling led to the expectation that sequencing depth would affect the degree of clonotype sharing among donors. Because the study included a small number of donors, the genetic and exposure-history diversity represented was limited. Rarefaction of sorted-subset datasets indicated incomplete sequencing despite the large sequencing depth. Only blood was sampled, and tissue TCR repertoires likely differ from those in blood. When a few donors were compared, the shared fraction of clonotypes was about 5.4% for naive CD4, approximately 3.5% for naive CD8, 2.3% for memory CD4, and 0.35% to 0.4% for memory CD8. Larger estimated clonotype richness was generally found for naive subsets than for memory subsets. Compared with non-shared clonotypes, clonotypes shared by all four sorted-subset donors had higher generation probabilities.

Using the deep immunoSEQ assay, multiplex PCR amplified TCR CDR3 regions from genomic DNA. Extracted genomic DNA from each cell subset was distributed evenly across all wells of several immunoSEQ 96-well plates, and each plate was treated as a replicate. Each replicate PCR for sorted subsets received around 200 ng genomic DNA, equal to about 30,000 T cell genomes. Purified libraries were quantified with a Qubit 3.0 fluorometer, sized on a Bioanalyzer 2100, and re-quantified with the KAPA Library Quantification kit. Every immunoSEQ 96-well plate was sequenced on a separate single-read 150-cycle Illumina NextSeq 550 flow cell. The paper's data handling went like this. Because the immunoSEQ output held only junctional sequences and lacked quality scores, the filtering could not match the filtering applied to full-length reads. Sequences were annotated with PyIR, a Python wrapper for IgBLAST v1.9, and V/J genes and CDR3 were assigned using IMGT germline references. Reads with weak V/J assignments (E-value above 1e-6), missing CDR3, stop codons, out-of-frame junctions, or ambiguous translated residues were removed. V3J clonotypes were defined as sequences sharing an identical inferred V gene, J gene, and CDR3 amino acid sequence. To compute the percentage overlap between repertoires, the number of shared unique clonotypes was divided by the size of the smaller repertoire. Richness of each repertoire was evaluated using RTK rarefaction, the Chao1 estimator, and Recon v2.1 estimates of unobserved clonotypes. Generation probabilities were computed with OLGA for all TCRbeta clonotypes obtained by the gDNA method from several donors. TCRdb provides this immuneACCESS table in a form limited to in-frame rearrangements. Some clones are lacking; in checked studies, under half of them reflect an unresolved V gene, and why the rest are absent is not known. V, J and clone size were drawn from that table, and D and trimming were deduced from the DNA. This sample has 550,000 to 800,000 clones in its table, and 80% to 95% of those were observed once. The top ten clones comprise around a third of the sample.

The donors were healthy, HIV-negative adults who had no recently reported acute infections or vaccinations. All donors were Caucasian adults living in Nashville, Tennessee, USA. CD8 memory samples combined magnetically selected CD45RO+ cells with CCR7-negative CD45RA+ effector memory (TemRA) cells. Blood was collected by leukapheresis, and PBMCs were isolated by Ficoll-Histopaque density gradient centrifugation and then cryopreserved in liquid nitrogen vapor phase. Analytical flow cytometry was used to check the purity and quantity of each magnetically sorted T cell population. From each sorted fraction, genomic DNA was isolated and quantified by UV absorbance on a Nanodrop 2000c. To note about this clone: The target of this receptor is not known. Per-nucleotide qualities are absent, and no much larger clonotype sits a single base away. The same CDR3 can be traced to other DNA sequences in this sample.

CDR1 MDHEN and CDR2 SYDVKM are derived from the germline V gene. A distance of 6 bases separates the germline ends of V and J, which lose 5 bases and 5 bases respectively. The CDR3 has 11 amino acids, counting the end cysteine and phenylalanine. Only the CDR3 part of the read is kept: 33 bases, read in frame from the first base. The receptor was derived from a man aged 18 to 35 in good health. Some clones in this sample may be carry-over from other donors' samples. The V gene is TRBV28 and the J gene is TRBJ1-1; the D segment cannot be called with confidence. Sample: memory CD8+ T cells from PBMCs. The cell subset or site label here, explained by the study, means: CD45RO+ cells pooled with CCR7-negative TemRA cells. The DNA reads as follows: TGTGCCAGCAGTCTCGGGACTGAAGCTTTCTTT. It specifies CASSLGTEAFF.